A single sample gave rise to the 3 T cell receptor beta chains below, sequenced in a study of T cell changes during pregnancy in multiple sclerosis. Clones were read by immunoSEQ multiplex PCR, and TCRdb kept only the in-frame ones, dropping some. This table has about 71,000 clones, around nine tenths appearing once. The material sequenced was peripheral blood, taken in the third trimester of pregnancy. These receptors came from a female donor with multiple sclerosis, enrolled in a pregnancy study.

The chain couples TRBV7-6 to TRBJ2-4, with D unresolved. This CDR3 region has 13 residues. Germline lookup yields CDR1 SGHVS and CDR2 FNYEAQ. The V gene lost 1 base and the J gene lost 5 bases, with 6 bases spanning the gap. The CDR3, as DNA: TGTGCCAGCAGCTTAGACCGCGAAAACATTCAGTACTTC. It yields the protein CASSLDRENIQYF.

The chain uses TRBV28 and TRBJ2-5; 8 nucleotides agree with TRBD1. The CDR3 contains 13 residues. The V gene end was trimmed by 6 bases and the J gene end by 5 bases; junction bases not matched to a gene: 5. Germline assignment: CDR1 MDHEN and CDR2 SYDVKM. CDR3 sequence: CASRPGGVETQYF. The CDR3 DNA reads TGTGCCAGCAGGCCAGGGGGCGTGGAGACCCAGTACTTC.

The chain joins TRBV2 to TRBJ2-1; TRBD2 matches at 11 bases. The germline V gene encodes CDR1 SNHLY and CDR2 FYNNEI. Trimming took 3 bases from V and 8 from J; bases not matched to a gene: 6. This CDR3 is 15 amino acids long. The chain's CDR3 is CASSDSTSGVDEQFF. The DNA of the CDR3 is TGTGCCAGCAGTGATTCGACTAGCGGGGTAGATGAGCAGTTCTTC.